What follows describes a single T cell receptor beta chain. This entry is derived from a study of blood T cell repertoires in COVID-19. Overall study: The United States, Italy and Spain provided the acute and convalescent COVID-19 samples. Nucleic acid was either cDNA or gDNA, and it came from T cells, B-cell-depleted T cells, or PBMCs.

In the original workflow: Using reference gene primer amplification, nucleated cell counts were estimated. The assay was immunoSEQ multiplex PCR, and TCRdb's table has in-frame clones only and misses some. That table gives V, J and clone size, and the DNA gave D and trimming. The sample lists around 42,000 clones; over 70% were seen once. CDR3 size: 14 residues. V gave up 8 bases and J gave up 1 base, with 15 bases separating them. CDR1 is MNHEY, CDR2 SMNVEV, per germline (reference sequence). The sequence was obtained from a woman over 75 with acute or convalescent COVID-19. The sample comprised peripheral blood. The V and J genes are TRBV27 and TRBJ2-7; D is possibly TRBD1 (6 bases). CDR3 nucleotides: TGTGCCAGCTCTAGGGGGAGTTGGTCCTACGAGCAGTACTTC. This encodes CASSRGSWSYEQYF.